Described below is a single T cell receptor (beta chain) sequence and its context. Its antigen is not identified. This sample was taken from a study of shared clonotypes between healthy human individuals. Points from the study as a whole: The generation probabilities recorded for non-shared clonotypes fell below those of clonotypes shared by all four donors.

CD4+ cell separation produced CD45RA+ naive and CD45RA-negative memory subsets. Genomic DNA belonging to each subset was distributed in equal measure over several immunoSEQ plates. Approximately 30,000 T cell genomes (roughly 220 ng DNA) went into each sorted-subset replicate. Measured with immunoSEQ multiplex PCR; TCRdb has only the in-frame clones, and not every one. The sample holds approximately 1,500,000 clones, roughly 95% seen once. Germline CDR1 reads SGHRS; CDR2 reads YFSETQ. V dropped 0 bases and J dropped 6 bases, with 19 bases sitting between them. There are 16 residues in the CDR3. Sequenced input: naive CD4+ T cells sorted from blood. As for subset: CD45RA+ positively selected. The source is a man aged 30 to 39 in good health. The rearrangement joins TRBV5-1 to TRBJ2-7; D is uncertain. The CDR3 protein is CASSLAGERPTSEQYF. The CDR3 nucleotides are TGCGCCAGCAGCTTGGCCGGCGAGCGCCCCACTTCCGAGCAGTACTTC.